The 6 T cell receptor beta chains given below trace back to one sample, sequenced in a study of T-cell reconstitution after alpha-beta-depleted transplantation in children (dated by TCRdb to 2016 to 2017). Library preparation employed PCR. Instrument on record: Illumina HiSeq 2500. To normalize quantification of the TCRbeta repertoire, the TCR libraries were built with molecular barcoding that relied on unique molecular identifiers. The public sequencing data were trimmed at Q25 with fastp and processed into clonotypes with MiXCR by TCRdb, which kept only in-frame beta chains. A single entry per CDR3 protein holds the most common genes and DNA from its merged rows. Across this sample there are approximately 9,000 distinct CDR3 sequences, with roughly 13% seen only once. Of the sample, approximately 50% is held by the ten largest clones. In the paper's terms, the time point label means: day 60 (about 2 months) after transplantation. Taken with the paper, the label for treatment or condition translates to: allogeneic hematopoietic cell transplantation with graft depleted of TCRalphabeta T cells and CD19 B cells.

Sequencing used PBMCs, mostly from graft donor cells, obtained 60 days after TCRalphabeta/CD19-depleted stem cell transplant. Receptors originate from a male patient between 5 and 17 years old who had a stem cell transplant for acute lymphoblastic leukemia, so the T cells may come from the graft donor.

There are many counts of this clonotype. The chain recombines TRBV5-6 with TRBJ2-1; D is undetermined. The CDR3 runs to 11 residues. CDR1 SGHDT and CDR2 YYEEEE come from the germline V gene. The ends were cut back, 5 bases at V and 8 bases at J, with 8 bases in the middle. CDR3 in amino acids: CASRVGDEQFF. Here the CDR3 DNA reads TGTGCCAGCAGGGTTGGGGATGAGCAGTTCTTC.

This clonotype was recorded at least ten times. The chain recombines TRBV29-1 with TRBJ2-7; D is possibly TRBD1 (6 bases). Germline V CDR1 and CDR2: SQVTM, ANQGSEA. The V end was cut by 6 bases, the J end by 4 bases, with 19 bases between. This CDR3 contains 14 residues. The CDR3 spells CSVQDRTRGYEQYF. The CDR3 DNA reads TGCAGCGTACAAGACAGGACGAGGGGGTACGAGCAGTACTTC.

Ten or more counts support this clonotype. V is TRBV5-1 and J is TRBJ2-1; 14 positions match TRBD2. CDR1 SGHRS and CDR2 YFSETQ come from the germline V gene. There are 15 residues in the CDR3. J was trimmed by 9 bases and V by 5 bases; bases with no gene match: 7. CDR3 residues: CASRTGLAGVSEQFF. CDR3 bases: TGCGCCAGCAGAACGGGACTAGCGGGAGTCAGTGAGCAGTTCTTC.

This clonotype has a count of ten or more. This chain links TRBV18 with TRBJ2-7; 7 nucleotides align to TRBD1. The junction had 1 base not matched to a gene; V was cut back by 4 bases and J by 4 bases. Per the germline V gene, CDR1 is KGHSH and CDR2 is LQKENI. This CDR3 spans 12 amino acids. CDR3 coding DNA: TGTGCCAGCTCACAGACAGGGTACGAGCAGTACTTC. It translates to CASSQTGYEQYF.

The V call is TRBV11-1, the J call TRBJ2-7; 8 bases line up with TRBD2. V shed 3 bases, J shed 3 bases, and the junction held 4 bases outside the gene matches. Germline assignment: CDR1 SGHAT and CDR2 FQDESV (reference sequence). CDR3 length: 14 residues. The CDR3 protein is CASSLSGSVYEQYF. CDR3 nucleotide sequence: TGTGCCAGCAGCTTGAGCGGGAGTGTCTACGAGCAGTACTTC.

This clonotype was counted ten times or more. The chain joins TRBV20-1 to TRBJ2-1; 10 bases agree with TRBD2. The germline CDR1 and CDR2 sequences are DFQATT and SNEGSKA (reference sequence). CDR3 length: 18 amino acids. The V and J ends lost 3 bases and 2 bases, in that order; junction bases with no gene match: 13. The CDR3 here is CSARKLAGTVGPYNEQFF. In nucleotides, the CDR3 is TGCAGTGCTAGGAAACTAGCGGGGACTGTGGGGCCCTACAATGAGCAGTTCTTC.